This T cell receptor beta chain comes out of a study of chemoradiotherapy in HPV16-positive cancers. Study at large: Candidate HPV-specific clones and shared TCR motifs came from a couple of HPV16-positive patients. General study points: During treatment, candidate HPV-specific clones and E7-related motifs expanded in tumor. Only a couple of HPV16-positive patients supplied the functional HPV-specificity definition.

Generated by immunoSEQ multiplex PCR, the TCRdb table keeps only in-frame clones and is missing some. Among 25,000 to 30,000 clones listed, about 92% were seen once. Concerning this clone: Its matching antigen is unknown.

Germline V gene data show CDR1 as SGHTA and CDR2 as FQGNSA. The CDR3 runs 16 residues. V was trimmed by 0 bases and J by 1 base, leaving 12 bases between them. Repeated repertoire sampling spanned the course of chemoradiotherapy. The origin of this receptor is a human donor with HPV-associated anogenital cancer. The J gene is TRBJ2-5, the V gene TRBV7-2; possible D gene TRBD2, 5 bases. The source material was blood, sampled from a patient who underwent chemoradiotherapy. The CDR3 DNA reads as TGTGCCAGCAGCTTAGCGCTGGCAGGACTCCAAGAGACCCAGTACTTC. Its translation is CASSLALAGLQETQYF. Full variable domain (missing parts from reference TRBV7-2 and TRBJ2-5): GAGVSQSPSNKVTEKGKDVELRCDPISGHTALYWYRQSLGQGLEFLIYFQGNSAPDKSGLPSDRFSAERTGGSVSTLTIQRTQQEDSAVYLCASSLALAGLQETQYFGPGTRLLVL.